These T cell receptor beta chains were read from a single sample in a study of radiotherapy plus CTLA-4 blockade in lung cancer. Sequencing used immunoSEQ multiplex PCR; TCRdb keeps in-frame clones, though not all of them. The profile covers roughly 70,000 clones, with roughly 91% appearing a single time and less than 45% taken by the ten largest. Sequenced material: peripheral blood, taken from a patient treated with radiotherapy plus ipilimumab. The receptor set was obtained from a human donor with non-small cell lung cancer that progressed on radiotherapy plus ipilimumab. CDR3s include the opening cysteine and the closing phenylalanine or tryptophan. D genes are given only for firm matches. Only some rows state a clone size, as once, few, many or a class for expanded clones.

cdr3_aa cdr3_nt j_call d_call clone_size v_call
CASSADRGHTIYF TGTGCCAGCAGTGCGGACAGGGGGCACACCATATATTTT TRBJ1-3 TRBD1 once TRBV2
CASSFLQYNEQFF TGTGCCAGCAGTTTCTTACAATACAATGAGCAGTTCTTC TRBJ2-1 - - TRBV27
CASSSSSADTQYF TGTGCCAGCAGCTCCTCAAGCGCAGATACGCAGTATTTT TRBJ2-3 - - TRBV7-3
CASSRTGGSDEKLFF TGCGCCAGCTCAAGGACAGGGGGCTCTGATGAAAAACTGTTTTTT TRBJ1-4 TRBD1 - TRBV5-1
CASSEDGQRAEAFF TGTGCCAGCAGCGAGGACGGACAGAGGGCTGAAGCTTTCTTT TRBJ1-1 - - TRBV9
CASSPLISFNGQFF TGTGCCAGCAGCCCCCTGATCAGCTTCAATGGGCAGTTCTTC TRBJ2-1 - - TRBV7-8
CASSSLGTPQYF TGTGCCAGCAGTTCCCTCGGGACCCCCCAGTACTTC TRBJ2-5 - - TRBV6-5
CASSFPGALTEAFF TGTGCCAGCAGCTTTCCGGGGGCCCTAACGGAAGCTTTCTTT TRBJ1-1 - once TRBV5-4
CASSVEQNTEAFF TGTGCCAGCAGCGTAGAACAGAACACTGAAGCTTTCTTT TRBJ1-1 - - TRBV9
CASSSNLEGQAQHF TGTGCCAGCAGCTCCAACCTTGAGGGTCAGGCCCAGCATTTT TRBJ1-5 - - TRBV11-2
CASSLRVGGNTGELFF TGTGCCAGCAGCTTAAGAGTGGGAGGGAACACCGGGGAGCTGTTTTTT TRBJ2-2 - - TRBV7-2
CASSSQGNEQYF TGTGCCAGCTCATCCCAGGGAAACGAGCAGTACTTC TRBJ2-7 - - TRBV18
CSVDFSGRADTQYF TGCAGCGTTGATTTTAGCGGGAGGGCTGATACGCAGTATTTT TRBJ2-3 TRBD2 - TRBV29-1
CASSKPRSGKHQPQHF TGTGCCAGCAGCAAGCCCCGGTCGGGGAAACATCAGCCCCAGCATTTT TRBJ1-5 - - TRBV21-1
CASRTSGRLQETQYF TGTGCCAGCAGAACTAGCGGGAGGCTCCAAGAGACCCAGTACTTC TRBJ2-5 TRBD2 - TRBV2
CAWGTGLYEQYF TGTGCCTGGGGGACGGGCCTCTACGAGCAGTACTTC TRBJ2-7 - - TRBV30
CASSPGGQGSAWGTQYF TGTGCCAGCTCACCAGGCGGCCAGGGGTCGGCGTGGGGGACCCAGTACTTC TRBJ2-5 - - TRBV18
CASSYAPQGANEQFF TGTGCCAGCAGTTACGCACCGCAGGGGGCTAATGAGCAGTTCTTC TRBJ2-1 TRBD1 once TRBV11-2
CASSQDSGAGANVLTF TGCGCCAGCAGCCAAGATTCAGGGGCTGGGGCCAACGTCCTGACTTTC TRBJ2-6 - - TRBV4-1
CASSHPRDSYGYTF TGCGCCAGCAGCCACCCCCGGGACAGCTATGGCTACACCTTC TRBJ1-2 TRBD1 few TRBV4-1
CASSPSGRFYNEQFF TGTGCCAGCAGTCCAAGCGGGAGATTCTACAATGAGCAGTTCTTC TRBJ2-1 TRBD2 - TRBV2
CAWSVPGSLQETQYF TGTGCCTGGAGTGTACCGGGATCCCTCCAAGAGACCCAGTACTTC TRBJ2-5 - - TRBV30
CASSVGDEQFF TGTGCCAGCAGCGTAGGTGATGAGCAGTTCTTC TRBJ2-1 - - TRBV9
CSVAAGVSYEQYF TGCAGCGTTGCGGCAGGCGTATCCTACGAGCAGTACTTC TRBJ2-7 - - TRBV29-1